The 15 T cell receptor beta chains below were found in one sample sequenced in a study of blood T cells in healthy people across ages. With a J-beta primer mix and a sample-barcoded 5' primer, a second PCR ran roughly 6 to 11 cycles. Via MiXCR, TCRdb re-called the 5' RACE reads, giving one row per CDR3 protein. Of 600,000 to 800,000 distinct CDR3 sequences listed, around 20% are singletons. The specimen was blood. The receptors derive from a man between 65 and 85 years old in good health.

The chain is built from TRBV5-6 and TRBJ1-2; D is undetermined. Trimming cost V 0 bases and J 6 bases, with 6 bases left between them. The CDR3 is made up of 12 amino acids. From germline, CDR1 is SGHDT and CDR2 YYEEEE. CDR3 amino acids: CASSLGINGYTF. CDR3 bases: TGTGCCAGCAGCTTGGGGATCAATGGCTACACCTTC.

The J gene is TRBJ2-3, the V gene TRBV29-1, with 9 bases aligning to TRBD1. This CDR3 is 15 amino acids long. The germline gives CDR1 SQVTM, CDR2 ANQGSEA. The trim removed 3 bases at V and 5 bases at J, leaving 9 bases unmatched. CDR3 protein: CSVDHNRGRGDTQYF. The DNA of the CDR3 is TGCAGCGTTGACCATAACAGGGGGCGCGGAGATACGCAGTATTTT.

This clonotype was recorded a few times. This rearrangement joins TRBV20-1 to TRBJ2-5; D is perhaps TRBD2 (6 bases). The tail of the sequence fits TRBJ2-7 better, so the J call may be wrong. Germline lookup yields CDR1 DFQATT and CDR2 SNEGSKA (reference sequence). The CDR3 runs to 11 residues. CDR3 sequence (DNA): TGCAGTGGCACGGGAGTTAACGAGCAGTACTTC. Translated, it gives CSGTGVNEQYF.

In its sample, this clonotype was seen many times. V and J are TRBV24-1 and TRBJ1-2, with 8 positions matching TRBD1. Germline trimming cut 2 bases from V and 6 bases from J; bases unmatched to any gene: 7. The CDR3 consists of 15 residues. CDR1 and CDR2 from the germline V gene are KGHDR and SFDVKD. CDR3 bases: TGTGCCACCAGTGATTCCCGGACAGGGCGGAATGGCTACACCTTC. Protein: CATSDSRTGRNGYTF.

V and J are TRBV3-1 and TRBJ2-1; 11 bases align to TRBD2. V was clipped by 3 bases and J by 10 bases; unmatched bases: 5. Germline V lookup: CDR1 LGHDT, CDR2 YNNKEL (reference sequence). This CDR3 is 14 amino acids long. The CDR3 sequence: CASSQRASGGEQFF. The CDR3 DNA reads TGTGCCAGCAGCCAGAGGGCTAGCGGGGGGGAGCAGTTCTTC.

This clonotype was seen only a few times. The chain carries TRBV4-3 and TRBJ2-2, with 11 nucleotides matching TRBD2. The J segment lost 6 bases and the V segment lost 1 base, leaving 7 bases of the junction unmatched. Germline-derived CDR1 and CDR2 are LGHNA and YSLEER. This CDR3 spans 17 amino acids. The CDR3: CASSQVGLAGGAGELFF. In DNA form, the CDR3 reads TGCGCCAGCAGCCAAGTTGGTCTAGCGGGAGGAGCCGGGGAGCTGTTTTTT.

This chain connects TRBV20-1 to TRBJ2-7, with 12 bases aligning to TRBD1. V was pared by 2 bases and J by 5 bases, with 4 bases of the junction left unmatched. This CDR3 has 14 residues. CDR1 DFQATT and CDR2 SNEGSKA come from the germline V gene (reference sequence). CDR3 in DNA: TGCAGTGCTAGAACCGGGACAGGGGGCGACGAGCAGTACTTC. Translation gives CSARTGTGGDEQYF.

The chain employs TRBV7-2 and TRBJ2-5; 7 nucleotides line up with TRBD1. V dropped 2 bases and J dropped 4; count of bases not matched to a gene: 10. The CDR3 extends over 16 amino acids. Germline V CDR1 and CDR2: SGHTA, FQGNSA. The CDR3 DNA reads as TGTGCCAGCAGCTTAACCGGGACAGCCTTCTTAGAGACCCAGTACTTC. It yields the protein CASSLTGTAFLETQYF.

This clonotype was seen a few times. The chain uses TRBV20-1 and TRBJ2-7; 7 nucleotides match TRBD2. The V gene end was trimmed by 3 bases and the J gene end by 0 bases; junction bases not matched to a gene: 17. There are 18 residues in the CDR3. Germline CDR1 DFQATT, CDR2 SNEGSKA (reference sequence). CDR3 sequence reads: CSARYPGPIAGSSYEQYF. DNA for the CDR3: TGCAGTGCTAGGTATCCAGGACCGATAGCGGGCAGCTCCTACGAGCAGTACTTC.

This clonotype was seen a single time. The rearrangement uses TRBV9 and TRBJ2-2; tentative D call: TRBD2 (6 bases). CDR1 and CDR2 from the germline V gene are SGDLS and YYNGEE. Trimming pared 6 bases from V and 6 bases from J, leaving 24 bases between. The CDR3 extends over 17 amino acids. DNA of the CDR3: TGTGCCAGCAACCCCTGGGGGGAAGAGTCATGGTCCGGGGAGCTGTTTTTT. It encodes CASNPWGEESWSGELFF.

This clonotype was counted only a few times. V gene TRBV20-1 combines with J gene TRBJ2-3, with 9 bases matching TRBD2. V shed 3 bases, J shed 7 bases, and the junction held 11 bases outside the gene matches. CDR1 DFQATT and CDR2 SNEGSKA come from the germline V gene (reference sequence). This CDR3 spans 15 amino acids. CDR3 sequence: CSASPFSGSMNTQYF. CDR3 nucleotides: TGCAGTGCTAGCCCATTTAGCGGGAGTATGAATACGCAGTATTTT.

The chain joins TRBV29-1 to TRBJ2-1, with no clear D. The CDR3 spans 13 residues. Trimming left V 3 bases short and J 4 bases short, with 10 bases between. Germline V CDR1 and CDR2: SQVTM, ANQGSEA. CDR3 nucleotide sequence: TGCAGCGTTGATGCGTTAGCATACAATGAGCAGTTCTTC. It translates to CSVDALAYNEQFF.

This chain links TRBV12-3 or TRBV12-4 with TRBJ1-6, with 10 bases that match TRBD1. The V segment lost 8 bases and the J segment 7 bases; nucleotides outside the gene matches: 8. This CDR3 is built from 15 residues. The CDR3: CASGVGGQGNSPLHF. The CDR3 DNA reads as TGTGCCAGCGGGGTGGGGGGACAGGGGAATTCACCCCTCCACTTT.

The chain recombines TRBV4-3 with TRBJ2-6; D is unresolved. This CDR3 has 17 residues. Germline CDR1 is LGHNA and CDR2 is YSLEER. V lost 1 base and J lost 0, with 10 bases in between. CDR3 region: CASSQALAVSGANVLTF. The CDR3 nucleotides are TGCGCCAGCAGCCAAGCGCTGGCAGTCTCTGGGGCCAACGTCCTGACTTTC.

The chain is built from TRBV4-1 and TRBJ1-2; D ambiguous. CDR3 size: 16 residues. The V and J ends lost 0 bases and 4 bases respectively, with 15 bases between them. Germline V CDR1 and CDR2: MGHRA, YSYEKL. CDR3 coding DNA: TGCGCCAGCAGCCAAGAAGGGTTGGTCCACCTCTATGGCTACACCTTC. Residues: CASSQEGLVHLYGYTF.